The rows below give T cell receptor beta chains drawn from one sample of a study of a mutant IDH1 vaccine in newly diagnosed glioma. Their target antigens are unknown. TCRdb's copy holds only in-frame clones and misses some; the assay was immunoSEQ multiplex PCR. The table lists some 36,000 clones, roughly 76% of them singletons. This specimen consisted of PBMCs, obtained from a glioma patient whose treatment included an IDH1 peptide vaccine. These TCRs come from a man aged 45-65 years with glioma. The CDR3 runs from the conserved cysteine through the conserved F or W. The D gene is left open where the match is weak. Clone size is not always given. Where it is, it says once, few, many or a class for expanded clones.

d_call,j_call,cdr3_length,clone_size,v_call,cdr3_nt,cdr3_aa
NA,TRBJ1-2,13,few,TRBV19,TGTGCCAGTAGTATCAGCTGGGGCTATGGCTACACCTTC,CASSISWGYGYTF
TRBD1,TRBJ1-2,13,few,TRBV14,TGTGCCAGCAGCCAAGAAGCAGGGGGCGGCTACACCTTC,CASSQEAGGGYTF
NA,TRBJ2-5,15,NA,TRBV4-1,TGCGCCAGCAGCCAAGAGGCAGCGCACCAAGAGACCCAGTACTTC,CASSQEAAHQETQYF
TRBD1,TRBJ2-1,13,NA,TRBV6-5,TGTGCCAGCAGTTACTCTGGGACAGGGGAGTGGTTCTTC,CASSYSGTGEWFF
NA,TRBJ1-1,12,NA,TRBV28,TGTGCCAGCAGTCCAGGGGTCACGTTCGCTTTCTTT,CASSPGVTFAFF
NA,TRBJ1-5,14,NA,TRBV5-4,TGTGCCAGCAGTCACTCAGGGCCAAATCAGCCCCAGCATTTT,CASSHSGPNQPQHF
TRBD2,TRBJ2-5,14,NA,TRBV28,TGTGCCGCGTCGACTAGCGGGAGGGGAGAGACCCAGTACTTC,CAASTSGRGETQYF
TRBD2,TRBJ2-7,15,NA,TRBV5-5,TGTGCCAGCAGCGCCGGGACTAGTGTGCTCTACGAGCAGTACTTC,CASSAGTSVLYEQYF
NA,TRBJ2-3,15,NA,TRBV2,TGTGCCAGCAGTGAAGGGGGGGCATGGGCAGATACGCAGTATTTT,CASSEGGAWADTQYF
NA,TRBJ1-2,14,NA,TRBV2,TGTGCCAGCAGTGAAGCGCGGGACGGCTATGGCTACACCTTC,CASSEARDGYGYTF
NA,TRBJ2-2,13,NA,TRBV30,TGTGCCTGGAATGCCAGGGAGTACGGGGAGCTGTTTTTT,CAWNAREYGELFF
TRBD1,TRBJ2-1,15,NA,TRBV5-1,TGCGCCAGCAGCTCGAACGGACAGGGCGAAGATGAGCAGTTCTTC,CASSSNGQGEDEQFF
NA,TRBJ1-1,15,NA,TRBV6-1,TGTGCCAGCAGTGGCCGACCGCCAATTGTAGCTGAAGCTTTCTTT,CASSGRPPIVAEAFF
NA,TRBJ1-1,12,few,TRBV29-1,TGCAGCGTTGACCGGGACGACACTGAAGCTTTCTTT,CSVDRDDTEAFF
NA,TRBJ1-5,14,NA,TRBV28,TGTGCCAGCAGCCAGGACAGTAGCAATCAGCCCCAGCATTTT,CASSQDSSNQPQHF
NA,TRBJ1-5,15,NA,TRBV15,TGTGCCACCAGCAGAGAGGACAACCGGGATCAGCCCCAGCATTTT,CATSREDNRDQPQHF
NA,TRBJ2-1,13,once,TRBV11-3,TGTGCCAGCAGCTCACGACAGTACAATGAGCAGTTCTTC,CASSSRQYNEQFF
NA,TRBJ1-2,11,NA,TRBV5-5,TGTGCCAGCAGCTTGGATACAAACTACACCTTC,CASSLDTNYTF
NA,TRBJ1-3,10,NA,TRBV5-4,TGTGCCAGCAGCTACAACACCATATATTTT,CASSYNTIYF
TRBD1,TRBJ2-1,13,NA,TRBV4-1,TGCGCCAGCAGCCAAACAGGGGGGAATGAGCAGTTCTTC,CASSQTGGNEQFF
NA,TRBJ1-2,11,NA,TRBV2,TGTGCCATCCTACAGCCTAGTGGCTACACCTTC,CAILQPSGYTF
NA,TRBJ1-1,14,NA,TRBV4-3,TGCGCCAGCAGCCAAGAAAGTGACACCCTTGAAGCTTTCTTT,CASSQESDTLEAFF
NA,TRBJ2-1,14,NA,TRBV4-2,TGTGCCAGCAGCCAAGCTGGTCGGGGAAATGAGCAGTTCTTC,CASSQAGRGNEQFF
NA,TRBJ1-6,13,once,TRBV10-3,TGTGCCATCAGTGACGGACTGGATTCACCCCTCCACTTT,CAISDGLDSPLHF
NA,TRBJ2-5,14,NA,TRBV18,TGTGCCAGCTCACCACCCAACTTTCAAGAGACCCAGTACTTC,CASSPPNFQETQYF
NA,TRBJ2-3,18,NA,TRBV5-6,TGTGCCAGCAGTTCCAGTACAGAAGGGTCCGGCCTCACAGATACGCAGTATTTT,CASSSSTEGSGLTDTQYF
NA,TRBJ2-7,13,NA,TRBV7-6,TGTGCCAGCAGCATTGGGGGGCTGGTCGAGCAGTACTTC,CASSIGGLVEQYF
NA,TRBJ1-2,14,NA,TRBV14,TGTGCCAGCAGCCAAGATCTTATCCCTGGTGGCTACACCTTC,CASSQDLIPGGYTF
TRBD1,TRBJ2-7,13,NA,TRBV6-1,TGTGCCGTGAACACAGGGGATGGGAGCGAGCAGTACTTC,CAVNTGDGSEQYF
NA,TRBJ1-6,17,NA,TRBV6-1,TGTGCCAGCAGTGAACTTGGGGGACACTCCTATAATTCACCCCTCCACTTT,CASSELGGHSYNSPLHF
TRBD1,TRBJ1-5,16,once,TRBV19,TGTGCCAGTTCGGACAGGCCGGGAGGAAGCAATCAGCCCCAGCATTTT,CASSDRPGGSNQPQHF
NA,TRBJ1-6,14,NA,TRBV25-1,TGTGCCAGCAGTGAATATGGGGGATCTTCACCCCTCCACTTT,CASSEYGGSSPLHF
TRBD1,TRBJ2-2,16,few,TRBV5-4,TGTGCCAGCAGCTTGACCTCGGGACAGGGAACCGGGGAGCTGTTTTTT,CASSLTSGQGTGELFF
NA,TRBJ2-1,13,NA,TRBV5-1,TGCGCCAGCAGCTTGGGCGCCGAGCAGGAGCAGTTCTTC,CASSLGAEQEQFF
NA,TRBJ2-2,14,few,TRBV27,TGTGCCAGCAGTCCAACTAGGAATGGCGGGGAGCTGTTTTTT,CASSPTRNGGELFF
NA,TRBJ1-2,13,NA,TRBV2,TGTGCCAGCAACTTACAGGCCCGCTATGGCTACACCTTC,CASNLQARYGYTF
NA,TRBJ2-7,11,NA,TRBV19,TGTGCCAGTGGGTCAGATTACGAGCAGTACTTC,CASGSDYEQYF
NA,TRBJ1-4,13,once,TRBV27,TGTGCCAGCAGTTTTTCGACTAATGAAAAACTGTTTTTT,CASSFSTNEKLFF
NA,TRBJ2-3,11,NA,TRBV6-1,TGTGCCAGCAGTGAAGAGTGGTCTCAGTATTTT,CASSEEWSQYF
NA,TRBJ2-5,14,NA,TRBV14,TGTGCCAGCAGCGACGACAGTCAAGACGGGACCCAGTACTTC,CASSDDSQDGTQYF
TRBD2,TRBJ2-2,16,NA,TRBV29-1,TGCAGCGTTGGATCGTTGCGGGAGGGCCGCGGCGGGGAGCTGTTTTTT,CSVGSLREGRGGELFF
NA,TRBJ1-3,18,NA,TRBV11-2,TGTGCCAGCAGCTACTCACCGGGACATTCGAGCTCTGGAAACACCATATATTTT,CASSYSPGHSSSGNTIYF
NA,TRBJ1-1,12,NA,TRBV6-6,TGTGCCAGCATGAGGGCCCGCACTGAAGCTTTCTTT,CASMRARTEAFF
NA,TRBJ2-2,16,once,TRBV6-6,TGTGCCAGCAGTTCCACAGGAGGCGTAAGCACCGGGGAGCTGTTTTTT,CASSSTGGVSTGELFF
NA,TRBJ1-2,14,NA,TRBV7-9,TGTGCCAGCAGCTTAGGGGGGACGGACTATGGCTACACCTTC,CASSLGGTDYGYTF
NA,TRBJ1-6,15,NA,TRBV5-1,TGCGCCAGCAGCTCCTGGGGCCAGGGTGATTCACCCCTCCACTTT,CASSSWGQGDSPLHF
NA,TRBJ2-1,10,NA,TRBV2,TGTGCCAGCGACAACAATGAGCAGTTCTTC,CASDNNEQFF
TRBD1,TRBJ2-2,14,NA,TRBV5-8,TGTGCCAGCAGCCGACAGGGGAGGACCGGGGAGCTGTTTTTT,CASSRQGRTGELFF
NA,TRBJ2-5,14,NA,TRBV14,TGTGCCAGCAGCCAGGGACACAAGCAAGAGACCCAGTACTTC,CASSQGHKQETQYF
NA,TRBJ2-7,12,NA,TRBV6-1,TGTGCCATCCTATCCCCGACGAGCGAGCAGTACTTC,CAILSPTSEQYF
TRBD1,TRBJ1-4,16,NA,TRBV5-6,TGTGCCAGCAGCTTTCACCGGGACAGGGTTAGTGAAAAACTGTTTTTT,CASSFHRDRVSEKLFF